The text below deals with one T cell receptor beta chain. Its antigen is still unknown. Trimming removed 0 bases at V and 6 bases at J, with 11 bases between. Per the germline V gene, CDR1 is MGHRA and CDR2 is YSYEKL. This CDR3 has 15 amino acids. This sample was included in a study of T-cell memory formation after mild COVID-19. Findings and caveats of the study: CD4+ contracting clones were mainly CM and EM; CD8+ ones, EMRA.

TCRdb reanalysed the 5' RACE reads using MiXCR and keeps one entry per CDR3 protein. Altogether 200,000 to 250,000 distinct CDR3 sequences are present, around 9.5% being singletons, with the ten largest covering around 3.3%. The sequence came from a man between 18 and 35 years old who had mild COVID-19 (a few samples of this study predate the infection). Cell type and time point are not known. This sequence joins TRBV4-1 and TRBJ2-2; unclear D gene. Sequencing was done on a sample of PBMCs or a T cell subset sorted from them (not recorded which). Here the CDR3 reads CASSQDSGGAGELFF. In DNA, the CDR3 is TGCGCCAGCAGCCAAGACAGTGGTGGGGCCGGGGAGCTGTTTTTT.